Listed here are 20 T cell receptor beta chains from one sample, sequenced in a study of vaccination effects on CD4 cells after COVID-19 (dated by TCRdb to the early 2020s). Libraries came from the immunoSEQ multiplex PCR assay. Not all clones reach the TCRdb copy of this immuneACCESS table, which keeps in-frame sequences only. Checked studies attribute under half of the gap to unresolved V genes and leave the rest unexplained. For this sample there are 24,000 or so clones; about 70% appear just once. Around 8.5% of the sample belongs to the ten largest clones. No antigens are known for them. To identify antigen-specific CD4+ T cell clonotypes by their expansion, the ViraFEST assay first stimulated PBMC with viral peptide pools and then applied TCR sequencing. After less than 13 days of culture, CD4+ T cells were isolated with the EasySep CD4+ T cell isolation kit. Each participant got two doses of an mRNA SARS-CoV-2 vaccine, either BNT162b2 or mRNA-1273.

Sequences were derived from CD4+ T cells from PBMCs cultured with SARS-CoV-2 spike peptides, sampled after COVID-19 vaccination. The cell subset or site tag for this specimen amounts to: SARS-CoV-2 spike overlapping peptide pool stimulation. The receptors stem from a human donor who received a COVID-19 vaccine.

The V gene is TRBV7-9, the J gene TRBJ1-2; TRBD1 matches 7 bases. Trimming took 1 base from V and 8 from J; bases not matched to a gene: 13. Germline CDR1 SEHNR, CDR2 FQNEAQ (reference sequence). The CDR3 extends over 16 amino acids. The CDR3 here is CASSLERGQDRDGYTF. CDR3 coding DNA: TGTGCCAGCAGCTTAGAGCGGGGCCAAGACAGGGACGGCTACACCTTC.

The chain employs TRBV27 and TRBJ2-4; D is unclear. There are 12 residues in the CDR3. Germline V gene data show CDR1 as MNHEY and CDR2 as SMNVEV (reference sequence). V shed 3 bases and J shed 13 bases, with 13 bases lying between them. This chain's CDR3 is CASSLVPGGQYF. CDR3 in DNA: TGTGCCAGCAGTTTGGTCCCAGGTGGGCAGTACTTC.

V gene TRBV19 combines with J gene TRBJ2-1; no clear D. The CDR3 is 15 residues long. Germline V gene lookup returns CDR1 LNHDA and CDR2 SQIVND (reference sequence). The V end was cut by 5 bases, the J end by 2 bases, with 13 bases between. The CDR3 bases are TGTGCCAGTAGTCCCAGGTTTTACCCCTACAATGAGCAGTTCTTC. This codes for CASSPRFYPYNEQFF.

In its sample, this clone was seen a few times. CDR3 amino acids: CAISESETVTYGYTF. The CDR3 coding sequence is TGTGCCATCAGTGAGTCCGAGACCGTTACCTATGGCTACACCTTC. The chain combines TRBV10-3 with TRBJ1-2, with unresolved D. The V gene's germline CDR1 is ENHRY and CDR2 SYGVKD. V lost 0 bases and J lost 4, with 12 bases in between. CDR3 length: 15 amino acids.

V usage is TRBV6-1 and J usage is TRBJ2-2; 10 positions agree with TRBD2. The V segment lost 3 bases and the J segment 7 bases; nucleotides outside the gene matches: 2. The CDR3 has 14 amino acids. Germline assignment: CDR1 MNHNS and CDR2 SASEGT. CDR3 amino acids: CASSDPSGSGELFF. CDR3 nucleotide sequence: TGTGCCAGCAGTGACCCTAGCGGGAGCGGGGAGCTGTTTTTT.

The rearrangement joins TRBV7-6 to TRBJ2-1; 13 bases agree with TRBD2. CDR3 length: 15 amino acids. Per germline, CDR1 SGHVS and CDR2 FNYEAQ. The V and J ends lost 5 bases and 7 bases, in that order; junction bases with no gene match: 5. This chain's CDR3 is CASSRGLAGPNEQFF. In DNA form, the CDR3 reads TGTGCCAGCAGCCGGGGACTAGCGGGACCTAATGAGCAGTTCTTC.

The J gene is TRBJ1-2, the V gene TRBV29-1; TRBD1 matches 7 bases. V dropped 3 bases and J dropped 2; count of bases not matched to a gene: 3. The CDR3 runs to 13 residues. Germline V gene sequence: CDR1 SQVTM, CDR2 ANQGSEA. CDR3 loop: CSVEGRGNYGYTF. Written as DNA, the CDR3 is TGCAGCGTTGAGGGCAGGGGGAACTATGGCTACACCTTC.

V gene TRBV29-1 combines with J gene TRBJ1-5; D unresolved. Germline V CDR1 and CDR2: SQVTM, ANQGSEA. The germline V and J ends were trimmed by 4 bases and 3 bases, with 13 bases remaining between them. CDR3 length: 14 amino acids. CDR3 loop: CSVVLDGVNQPQHF. CDR3 sequence (DNA): TGCAGCGTTGTCCTGGACGGTGTCAATCAGCCCCAGCATTTT. Drawing the rest from reference TRBV29-1 and TRBJ1-5, the complete variable domain is SAVISQKPSRDICQRGTSLTIQCQVDSQVTMMFWYRQQPGQSLTLIATANQGSEATYESGFVIDKFPISRPNLTFSTLTVSNMSPEDSSIYLCSVVLDGVNQPQHFGDGTRLSIL.

This chain uses TRBV30 with TRBJ1-5; TRBD1 matches at 10 bases. After removal of 3 bases from V and 7 bases from J, the junction contained 6 bases not matched to a gene. The CDR3 is 14 amino acids. CDR1 is GTSNPN and CDR2 is SVGIG in the germline V gene (reference sequence). The CDR3 sequence: CAWSRDRGGQPQHF. In DNA form, the CDR3 reads TGTGCCTGGAGCCGGGACAGGGGAGGCCAGCCCCAGCATTTT.

This clone was counted only a few times. The chain is built from TRBV29-1 and TRBJ1-3; 7 bases map to TRBD1. V lost 6 bases, J lost 5 bases, and 7 bases stayed unmatched. Germline values: CDR1 SQVTM, CDR2 ANQGSEA. The CDR3 runs 13 residues. CDR3 protein: CSVLEGARNTIYF. Here the CDR3 DNA reads TGCAGCGTACTAGAGGGGGCCAGAAACACCATATATTTT.

This chain links TRBV15 with TRBJ2-2, with TRBD2 matching 9 bases. The CDR3 runs to 17 residues. With 2 bases clipped from V and 5 bases from J, the junction kept 9 bases outside the gene matches. CDR1 and CDR2 (germline): LNHNV, YYDKDF (reference sequence). The CDR3 bases are TGTGCCACCAGCAGACTTTCCGGGACTAGCATAACCGGGGAGCTGTTTTTT. Encoded protein: CATSRLSGTSITGELFF.

This chain links TRBV18 with TRBJ2-5, with D unclear. V lost 1 base and J lost 1, with 10 bases in between. Germline CDR1 KGHSH, CDR2 LQKENI. This CDR3 spans 15 amino acids. In nucleotides, the CDR3 is TGTGCCAGCTCACCACTTTTCAGGATCCAAGAGACCCAGTACTTC. Protein sequence: CASSPLFRIQETQYF.

The table lists this clone with a count of one. The rearrangement joins TRBV6-5 to TRBJ1-3; 7 positions match TRBD1. The CDR3 sequence is 15 residues long. Germline V lookup: CDR1 MNHEY, CDR2 SVGAGI. V lost 5 bases and J lost 2; bases outside the gene matches: 6. As DNA, the CDR3 is TGTGCCAGCAGTAACACAGGGGTAGCTGGAAACACCATATATTTT. The encoded protein is CASSNTGVAGNTIYF.

The J gene is TRBJ2-3, the V gene TRBV27, with a tentative D call TRBD1 (5 bases). Germline V gene data show CDR1 as MNHEY and CDR2 as SMNVEV (reference sequence). The CDR3 loop spans 14 amino acids. V dropped 4 bases and J dropped 3 bases, with 11 bases sitting between them. For the CDR3, the DNA is TGTGCCAGCAGTTCTAGGGGAAGGACAGATACGCAGTATTTT. Its protein product is CASSSRGRTDTQYF.

The gene calls are TRBV5-1 and TRBJ1-2, with D possibly TRBD1 on 6 matching bases. CDR1 SGHRS and CDR2 YFSETQ come from the germline V gene. V dropped 0 bases and J dropped 5 bases, with 17 bases sitting between them. The length of the CDR3 is 16 residues. The chain's CDR3 is CASSLGDTMIPYGYTF. The DNA of the CDR3 is TGCGCCAGCAGCTTGGGGGACACCATGATACCATATGGCTACACCTTC. Looking up the rest from reference TRBV5-1 and TRBJ1-2 gives the full variable domain: KAGVTQTPRYLIKTRGQQVTLSCSPISGHRSVSWYQQTPGQGLQFLFEYFSETQRNKGNFPGRFSGRQFSNSRSEMNVSTLELGDSALYLCASSLGDTMIPYGYTFGSGTRLTVV.

The chain links TRBV12-3 or TRBV12-4 to TRBJ2-5; D is unclear. The length of the CDR3 is 13 residues. The V end was cut by 1 base, the J end by 5 bases, with 8 bases between. The CDR3 spells CASSLGVSETQYF. The CDR3 nucleotides read TGTGCCAGCAGTTTAGGGGTGTCGGAGACCCAGTACTTC.

This clone was seen just once. The chain has TRBV6-5 and TRBJ2-1, with TRBD2 matching 8 bases. The germline CDR1 and CDR2 sequences are MNHEY and SVGAGI. There are 16 residues in the CDR3. V lost 2 bases to trimming and J lost 8 bases; unmatched junction nucleotides: 11. This CDR3 is CASSYQRTGGPHEQFF. The CDR3 DNA sequence: TGTGCCAGCAGTTACCAAAGAACGGGAGGGCCTCATGAGCAGTTCTTC.

The chain combines TRBV20-1 with TRBJ2-1; TRBD2 matches 7 bases. This CDR3 contains 11 residues. Germline loops: CDR1 DFQATT, CDR2 SNEGSKA (reference sequence). Trimming at V came to 0 bases and at J to 14 bases, leaving 4 bases not matched to a gene. The CDR3, as DNA: TGCAGTGCTAGAGAGAGCCTAGCGGAGTTCTTC. It is translated as CSARESLAEFF.

Within the sample, this clone is medium-sized (0.01 to 0.1%). The chain joins TRBV19 to TRBJ1-1, with a weak D call TRBD1 (6 bases). The CDR3 is 16 amino acids. Trimming pared 5 bases from V and 1 base from J, leaving 17 bases between. Germline CDR1 and CDR2: LNHDA and SQIVND (reference sequence). The CDR3 DNA reads as TGTGCCAGTAGTTTCCGACAGGTTAGATCGAACACTGAAGCTTTCTTT. Its protein is CASSFRQVRSNTEAFF. Looking up the rest from reference TRBV19 and TRBJ1-1 gives the full variable domain: DGGITQSPKYLFRKEGQNVTLSCEQNLNHDAMYWYRQDPGQGLRLIYYSQIVNDFQKGDIAEGYSVSREKKESFPLTVTSAQKNPTAFYLCASSFRQVRSNTEAFFGQGTRLTVV.

The J gene is TRBJ1-4, the V gene TRBV5-1; D remains ambiguous. V shed 0 bases and J shed 0 bases, with 6 bases lying between them. CDR3 length: 15 amino acids. From germline, CDR1 is SGHRS and CDR2 YFSETQ. CDR3 sequence: CASSLEGTTNEKLFF. CDR3 DNA sequence: TGCGCCAGCAGCTTGGAAGGTACAACTAATGAAAAACTGTTTTTT.